This T cell receptor (beta chain) is from a study of T cells after yellow fever vaccination. Findings of the study overall: FACS-sorted repertoires could contain abundant clonotypes contaminating from the bulk population. Detected again after the booster were most primary-vaccination clones, at 96% CD4 and 70% to 90% CD8.

The CDR3 runs 12 residues. Trimming removed 5 bases at V and 7 bases at J, with 6 bases between. Per the germline V gene, CDR1 is MDHEN and CDR2 is SYDVKM. With respect to this clonotype: Antigen unknown.

From the 5' RACE reads, TCRdb called clonotypes with MiXCR, one entry per CDR3 protein. The sample lists approximately 550,000 distinct CDR3 sequences; under 25% were seen once. The sequences come from PBMCs, collected 15 days after the yellow fever booster vaccination. This chain joins TRBV28 and TRBJ1-6; D gene ambiguous. This receptor was taken from a man aged 30-40 years who received the YFV17D yellow fever vaccine. The CDR3 DNA is TGTGCCAGCAGTCGGATAAATTCACCCCTCCACTTT. Its translation: CASSRINSPLHF.